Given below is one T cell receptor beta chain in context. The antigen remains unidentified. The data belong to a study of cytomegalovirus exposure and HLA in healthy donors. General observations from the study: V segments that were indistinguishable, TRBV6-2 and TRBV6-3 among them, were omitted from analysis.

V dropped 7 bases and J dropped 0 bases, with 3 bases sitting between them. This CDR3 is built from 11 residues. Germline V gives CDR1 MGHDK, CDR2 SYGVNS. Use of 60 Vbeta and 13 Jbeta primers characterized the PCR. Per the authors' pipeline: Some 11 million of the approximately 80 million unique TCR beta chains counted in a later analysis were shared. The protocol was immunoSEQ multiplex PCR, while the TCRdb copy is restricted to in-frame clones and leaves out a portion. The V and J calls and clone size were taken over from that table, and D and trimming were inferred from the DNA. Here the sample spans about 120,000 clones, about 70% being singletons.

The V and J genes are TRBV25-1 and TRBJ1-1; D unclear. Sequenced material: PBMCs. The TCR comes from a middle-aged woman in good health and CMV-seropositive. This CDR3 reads CASTLNTEAFF. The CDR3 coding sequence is TGTGCCAGCACATTGAACACTGAAGCTTTCTTT.